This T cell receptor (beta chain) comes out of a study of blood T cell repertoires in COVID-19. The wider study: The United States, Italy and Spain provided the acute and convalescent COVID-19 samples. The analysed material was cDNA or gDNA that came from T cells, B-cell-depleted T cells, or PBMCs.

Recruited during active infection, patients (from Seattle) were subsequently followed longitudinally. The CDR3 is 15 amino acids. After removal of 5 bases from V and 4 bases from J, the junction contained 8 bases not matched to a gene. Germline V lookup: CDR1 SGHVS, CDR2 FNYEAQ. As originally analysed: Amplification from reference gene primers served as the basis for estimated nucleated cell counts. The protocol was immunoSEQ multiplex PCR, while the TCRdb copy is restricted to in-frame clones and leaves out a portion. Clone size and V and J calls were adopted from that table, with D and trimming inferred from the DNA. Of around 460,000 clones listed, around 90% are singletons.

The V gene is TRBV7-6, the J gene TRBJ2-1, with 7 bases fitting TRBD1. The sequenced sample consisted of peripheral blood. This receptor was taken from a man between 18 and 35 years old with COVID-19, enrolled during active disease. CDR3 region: CASSVTPGQYNEQFF. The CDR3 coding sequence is TGTGCCAGCAGCGTAACCCCGGGACAGTACAATGAGCAGTTCTTC.